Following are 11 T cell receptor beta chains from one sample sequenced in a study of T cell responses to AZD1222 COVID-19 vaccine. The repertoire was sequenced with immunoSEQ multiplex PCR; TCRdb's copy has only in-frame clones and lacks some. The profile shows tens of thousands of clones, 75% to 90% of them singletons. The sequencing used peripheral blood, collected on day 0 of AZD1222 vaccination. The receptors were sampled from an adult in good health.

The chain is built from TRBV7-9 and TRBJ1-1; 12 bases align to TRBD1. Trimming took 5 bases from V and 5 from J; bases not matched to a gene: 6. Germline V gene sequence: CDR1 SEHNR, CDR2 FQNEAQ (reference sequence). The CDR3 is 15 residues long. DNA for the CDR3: TGTGCCAGCAGCCCGGGGACAGGGGGCGGAACTGAAGCTTTCTTT. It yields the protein CASSPGTGGGTEAFF.

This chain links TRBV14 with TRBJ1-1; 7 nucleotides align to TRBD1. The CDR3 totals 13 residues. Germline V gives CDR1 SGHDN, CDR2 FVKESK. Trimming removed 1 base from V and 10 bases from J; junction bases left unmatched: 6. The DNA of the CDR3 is TGTGCCAGCAGCCAAGGTAAAGGGGGCAGAGCTTTCTTT. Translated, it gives CASSQGKGGRAFF.

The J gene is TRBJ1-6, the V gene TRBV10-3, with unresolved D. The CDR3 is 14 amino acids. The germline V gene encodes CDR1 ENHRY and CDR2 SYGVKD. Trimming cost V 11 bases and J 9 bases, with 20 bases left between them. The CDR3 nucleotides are TGTGCCGCGCAGGAGGTCAGTGGTAGTTCACCCCTCCACTTT. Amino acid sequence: CAAQEVSGSSPLHF.

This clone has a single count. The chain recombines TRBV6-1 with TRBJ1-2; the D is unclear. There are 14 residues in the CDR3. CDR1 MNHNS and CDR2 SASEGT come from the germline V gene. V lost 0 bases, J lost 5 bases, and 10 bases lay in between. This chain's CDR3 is CASSEAVPVYGYTF. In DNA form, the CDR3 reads TGTGCCAGCAGTGAAGCGGTTCCCGTTTATGGCTACACCTTC.

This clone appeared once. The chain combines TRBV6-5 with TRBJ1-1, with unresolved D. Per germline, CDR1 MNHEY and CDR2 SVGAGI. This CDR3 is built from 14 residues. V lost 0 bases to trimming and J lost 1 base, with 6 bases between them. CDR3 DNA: TGTGCCAGCAGTTACTCGAGGTGGAACACTGAAGCTTTCTTT. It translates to CASSYSRWNTEAFF.

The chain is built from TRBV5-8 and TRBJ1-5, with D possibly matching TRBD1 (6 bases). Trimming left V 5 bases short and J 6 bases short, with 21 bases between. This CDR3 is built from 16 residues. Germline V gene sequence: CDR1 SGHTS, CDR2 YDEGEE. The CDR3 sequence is CASSHRSQGRSQPQHF. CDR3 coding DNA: TGTGCCAGCAGTCACCGATCACAGGGAAGGAGTCAGCCCCAGCATTTT.

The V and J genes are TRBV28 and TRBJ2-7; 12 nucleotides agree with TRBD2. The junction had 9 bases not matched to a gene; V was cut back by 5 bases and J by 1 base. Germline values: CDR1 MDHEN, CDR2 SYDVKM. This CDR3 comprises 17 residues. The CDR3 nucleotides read TGTGCCAGCAGTAACCCCCCGGGGACTAGCGGGTCCTACGAGCAGTACTTC. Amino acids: CASSNPPGTSGSYEQYF.

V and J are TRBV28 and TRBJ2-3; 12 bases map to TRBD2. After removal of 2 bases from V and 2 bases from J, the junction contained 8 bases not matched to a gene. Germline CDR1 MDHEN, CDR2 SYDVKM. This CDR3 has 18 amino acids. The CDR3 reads CASSLETSGGSITDTQYF. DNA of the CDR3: TGTGCCAGCAGTTTAGAGACTAGCGGGGGATCAATCACAGATACGCAGTATTTT.

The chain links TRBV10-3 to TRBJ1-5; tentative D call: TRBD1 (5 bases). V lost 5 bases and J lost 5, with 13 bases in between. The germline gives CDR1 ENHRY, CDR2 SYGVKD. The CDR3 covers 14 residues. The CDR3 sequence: CAISRGDGDQPQHF. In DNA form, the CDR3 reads TGTGCCATCAGTCGCGGGGACGGAGATCAGCCCCAGCATTTT.

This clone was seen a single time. CDR3 sequence: CASAWGDDYGYTF. For the CDR3, the DNA is TGTGCCAGCGCTTGGGGGGACGACTATGGCTACACCTTC. The V call is TRBV5-6, the J call TRBJ1-2, with a tentative D call TRBD1 (5 bases). The CDR3 extends over 13 amino acids. CDR1 is SGHDT and CDR2 is YYEEEE in the germline V gene. With 7 bases removed from V and 3 bases from J, the gap between germline ends came to 13 bases.

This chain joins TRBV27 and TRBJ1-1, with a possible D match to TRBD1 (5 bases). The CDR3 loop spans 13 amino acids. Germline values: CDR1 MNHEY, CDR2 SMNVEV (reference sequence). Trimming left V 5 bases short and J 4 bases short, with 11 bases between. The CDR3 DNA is TGTGCCAGCAGTCCTAAGGGGAGCACTGAAGCTTTCTTT. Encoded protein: CASSPKGSTEAFF.